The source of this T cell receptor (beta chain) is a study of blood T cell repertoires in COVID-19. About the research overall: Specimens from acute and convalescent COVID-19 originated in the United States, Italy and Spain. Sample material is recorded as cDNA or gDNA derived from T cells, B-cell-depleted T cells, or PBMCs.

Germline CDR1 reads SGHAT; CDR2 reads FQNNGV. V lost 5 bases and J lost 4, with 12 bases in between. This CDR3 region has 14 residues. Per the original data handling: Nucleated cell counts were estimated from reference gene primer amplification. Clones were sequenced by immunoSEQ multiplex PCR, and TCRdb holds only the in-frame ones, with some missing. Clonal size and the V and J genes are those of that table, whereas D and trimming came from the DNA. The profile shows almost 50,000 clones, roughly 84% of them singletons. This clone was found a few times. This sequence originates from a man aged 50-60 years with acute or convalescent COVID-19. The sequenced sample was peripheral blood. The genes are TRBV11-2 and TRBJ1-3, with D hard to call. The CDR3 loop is CASSPIREGNTIYF. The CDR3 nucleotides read TGTGCCAGCAGCCCAATTCGGGAGGGAAACACCATATATTTT.